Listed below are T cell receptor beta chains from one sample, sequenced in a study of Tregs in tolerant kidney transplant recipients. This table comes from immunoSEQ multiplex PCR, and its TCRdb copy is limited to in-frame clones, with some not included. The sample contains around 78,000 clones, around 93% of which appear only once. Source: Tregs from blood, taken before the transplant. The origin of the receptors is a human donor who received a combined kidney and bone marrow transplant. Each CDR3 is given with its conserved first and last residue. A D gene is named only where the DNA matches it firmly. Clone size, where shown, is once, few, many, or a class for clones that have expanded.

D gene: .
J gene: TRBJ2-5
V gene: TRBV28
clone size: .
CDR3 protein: CASSPHRGGETQYF
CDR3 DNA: TGTGCCAGCAGTCCCCACAGGGGGGGGGAGACCCAGTACTTC

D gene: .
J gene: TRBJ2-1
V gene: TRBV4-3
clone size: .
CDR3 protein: CASSQDLGFLTANNEQFF
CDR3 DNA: TGCGCCAGCAGCCAAGATCTGGGGTTTTTGACGGCCAACAATGAGCAGTTCTTC

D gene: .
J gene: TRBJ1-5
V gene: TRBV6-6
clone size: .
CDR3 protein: CATGLNNQPQHF
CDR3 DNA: TGTGCCACCGGACTTAACAATCAGCCCCAGCATTTT

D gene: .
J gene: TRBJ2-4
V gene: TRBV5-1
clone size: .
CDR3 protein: CASSLGRGAGREAKNIQYF
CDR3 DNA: TGCGCCAGCAGCTTGGGCCGGGGGGCGGGACGAGAGGCCAAAAACATTCAGTACTTC

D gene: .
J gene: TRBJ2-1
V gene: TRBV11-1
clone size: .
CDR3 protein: CASSPPGIIPLAEQFF
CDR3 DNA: TGTGCCAGCAGCCCCCCGGGAATCATCCCCCTGGCTGAGCAGTTCTTC

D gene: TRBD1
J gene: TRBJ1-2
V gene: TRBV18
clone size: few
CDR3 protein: CASSSGQSPNYGYTF
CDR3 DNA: TGTGCCAGTTCCTCGGGACAGTCGCCTAACTATGGCTACACCTTC

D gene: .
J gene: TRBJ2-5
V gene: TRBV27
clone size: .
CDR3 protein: CASSQPRDGARKTQYF
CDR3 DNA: TGTGCCAGCAGTCAGCCACGGGACGGGGCTAGGAAGACCCAGTACTTC

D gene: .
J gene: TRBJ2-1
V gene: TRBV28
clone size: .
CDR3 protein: CASSLESGGLGSTGEQFF
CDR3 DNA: TGTGCCAGCAGTTTAGAGTCAGGAGGGCTTGGAAGTACAGGTGAGCAGTTCTTC

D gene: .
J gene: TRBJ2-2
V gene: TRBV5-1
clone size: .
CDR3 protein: CASSLARSKNTGELFF
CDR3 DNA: TGCGCCAGCAGCTTGGCCAGGAGCAAGAACACCGGGGAGCTGTTTTTT

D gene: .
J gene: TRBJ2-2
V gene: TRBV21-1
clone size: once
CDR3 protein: CASSKVGGLGGELFF
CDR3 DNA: TGTGCCAGCAGCAAAGTAGGGGGTTTGGGCGGGGAGCTGTTTTTT

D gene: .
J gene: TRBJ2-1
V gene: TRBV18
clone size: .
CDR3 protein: CASSPRKAGFYNEQFF
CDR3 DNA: TGTGCCAGCTCACCACGAAAAGCGGGCTTCTACAATGAGCAGTTCTTC

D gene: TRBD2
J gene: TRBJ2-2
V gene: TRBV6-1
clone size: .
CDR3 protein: CASSVRLADTNTGELFF
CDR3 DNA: TGTGCCAGCAGTGTAAGACTAGCGGACACGAACACCGGGGAGCTGTTTTTT

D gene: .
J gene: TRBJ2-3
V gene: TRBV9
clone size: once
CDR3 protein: CASSVEGTAPGDTQYF
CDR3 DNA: TGTGCCAGCAGCGTAGAGGGGACTGCCCCGGGAGATACGCAGTATTTT

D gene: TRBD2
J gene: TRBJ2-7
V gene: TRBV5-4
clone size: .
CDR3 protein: CASSLGPGREQYF
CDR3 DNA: TGTGCCAGCAGCTTGGGGCCCGGGAGGGAGCAGTACTTC

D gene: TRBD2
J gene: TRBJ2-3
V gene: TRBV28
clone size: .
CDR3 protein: CASSLPTSLTDTQYF
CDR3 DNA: TGTGCCAGCAGTTTACCGACTAGCCTCACAGATACGCAGTATTTT

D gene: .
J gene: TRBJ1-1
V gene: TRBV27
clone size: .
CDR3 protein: CASSPDPRRKGYTEAFF
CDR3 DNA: TGTGCCAGCAGTCCCGACCCCCGGCGAAAGGGGTACACTGAAGCTTTCTTT

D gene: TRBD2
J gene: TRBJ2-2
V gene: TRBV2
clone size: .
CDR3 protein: CASSDGSGRAGELFF
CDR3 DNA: TGTGCCAGCAGTGATGGTAGCGGGAGAGCCGGGGAGCTGTTTTTT

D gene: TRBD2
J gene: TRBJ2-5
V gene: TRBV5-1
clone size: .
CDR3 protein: CASSLGPSGLQETQYF
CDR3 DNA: TGCGCCAGCAGCTTGGGGCCTAGCGGACTACAAGAGACCCAGTACTTC

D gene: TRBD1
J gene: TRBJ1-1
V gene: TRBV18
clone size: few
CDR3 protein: CASSPDRGGHPGKTEAFF
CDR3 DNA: TGTGCCAGCTCACCCGACAGGGGCGGGCACCCGGGGAAGACTGAAGCTTTCTTT

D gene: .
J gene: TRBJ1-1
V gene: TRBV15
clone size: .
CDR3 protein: CATSRDETGAFF
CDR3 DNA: TGTGCCACCAGCAGAGATGAAACAGGGGCTTTCTTT

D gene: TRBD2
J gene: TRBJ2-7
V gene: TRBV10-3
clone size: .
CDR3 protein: CAISELRGTNEQYF
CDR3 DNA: TGTGCCATCAGTGAGTTACGAGGGACTAATGAGCAGTACTTC

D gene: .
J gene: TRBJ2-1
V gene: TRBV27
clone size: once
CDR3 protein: CASSLTWGNEQFF
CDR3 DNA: TGTGCCAGCAGTTTGACGTGGGGCAATGAGCAGTTCTTC

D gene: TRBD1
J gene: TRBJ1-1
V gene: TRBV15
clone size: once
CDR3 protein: CATSRTDRGETEAFF
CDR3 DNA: TGTGCCACCAGCAGGACGGACAGGGGTGAGACTGAAGCTTTCTTT

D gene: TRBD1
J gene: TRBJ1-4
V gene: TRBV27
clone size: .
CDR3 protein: CASSTKTGGHEKLFF
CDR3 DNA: TGTGCCAGCAGTACAAAGACAGGGGGGCATGAAAAACTGTTTTTT

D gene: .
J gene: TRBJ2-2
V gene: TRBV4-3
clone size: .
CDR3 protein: CASSQTEGAGELFF
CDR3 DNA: TGCGCCAGCAGCCAGACTGAGGGGGCCGGGGAGCTGTTTTTT

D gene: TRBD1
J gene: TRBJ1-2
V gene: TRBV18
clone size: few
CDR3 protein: CASSFGTEIYYGYTF
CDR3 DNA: TGTGCCAGCTCGTTCGGGACAGAGATATACTATGGCTACACCTTC

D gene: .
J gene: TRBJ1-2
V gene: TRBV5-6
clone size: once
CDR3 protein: CASSFYSPANYGYTF
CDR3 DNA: TGTGCCAGCAGCTTTTACAGCCCAGCTAACTATGGCTACACCTTC

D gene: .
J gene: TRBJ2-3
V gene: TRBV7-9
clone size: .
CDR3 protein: CASSNPGALTDTQYF
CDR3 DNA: TGTGCCAGCAGCAACCCGGGCGCTCTAACAGATACGCAGTATTTT